These T cell receptor beta chains were read from a single sample in a study of blood T cell repertoires in COVID-19. Assay used: immunoSEQ multiplex PCR; TCRdb lists only in-frame clones, some missing. This table has around 140,000 clones, around 89% appearing once. The source material was peripheral blood. Every receptor here comes from a man in his sixties with COVID-19, enrolled during active disease. Each CDR3 is given with its conserved first and last residue. The order of the fields is D gene, J gene, clone size, V gene, CDR3 protein, CDR3 DNA. The D gene is left open where the match is weak. Clone size is shown for a subset of rows, as once, few, many or a class of expanded clone.

>TRBD1|TRBJ1-4|.|TRBV9
CASSVGGQENEKLFF
TGTGCCAGCAGCGTAGGGGGACAGGAGAATGAAAAACTGTTTTTT
>.|TRBJ1-1|.|TRBV6-5
CASTPLGGLNTEAFF
TGTGCCAGCACCCCCTTAGGGGGATTGAACACTGAAGCTTTCTTT
>TRBD2|TRBJ2-1|.|TRBV25-1
CASAKGLAGNEQFF
TGTGCCAGCGCCAAAGGACTAGCGGGGAATGAGCAGTTCTTC
>TRBD1|TRBJ2-7|.|TRBV6-5
CASVWEQGSYEQYF
TGTGCCAGCGTCTGGGAACAGGGGTCCTACGAGCAGTACTTC
>.|TRBJ1-5|once|TRBV6-5
CASSPRLSQPQHF
TGTGCCAGCAGTCCCCGGTTGAGTCAGCCCCAGCATTTT
>.|TRBJ1-3|once|TRBV3-1/TRBV3-2
CASSQVFNSGNTIYF
TGTGCCAGCAGCCAAGTTTTCAACTCTGGAAACACCATATATTTT
>TRBD1|TRBJ1-3|once|TRBV7-8
CASSLMDRGGNTIYF
TGTGCCAGCAGCTTAATGGACAGGGGCGGAAACACCATATATTTT
>TRBD2|TRBJ2-1|.|TRBV28
CASLSGGTYNEQFF
TGTGCCAGCCTGAGCGGGGGGACTTACAATGAGCAGTTCTTC
>.|TRBJ2-7|.|TRBV6-2/TRBV6-3
CASSYGGVAYEQYF
TGTGCCAGCAGTTACGGCGGGGTGGCCTACGAGCAGTACTTC
>TRBD1|TRBJ1-6|.|TRBV14
CASSQQGTGNSPLHF
TGTGCCAGCAGCCAACAAGGGACAGGGAATTCACCCCTCCACTTT